One and the same sample provided the 24 T cell receptor beta chains below, sequenced in a study of CD8 T cells in Susac syndrome. Reverse transcription of about 0.5 to 1 ug RNA used random hexamers. Using its own MiXCR run on the immunoSEQ multiplex PCR reads, TCRdb lists one record per CDR3 protein. The sample lists about 100,000 distinct CDR3 sequences, 95% occurring once. The specimen was CD8+ T cells from PBMCs. The receptor source for this set is a human donor with Susac syndrome.

V and J are TRBV5-6 and TRBJ1-5; TRBD1 matches at 11 bases. Germline CDR1 is SGHDT and CDR2 is YYEEEE. CDR3 length: 16 residues. V trimming: 5 bases; J trimming: 0 bases; junction bases outside the gene matches: 4. CDR3 amino acids: CASSWTGGNSNQPQHF. DNA of the CDR3: TGTGCCAGCAGTTGGACAGGGGGCAATAGCAATCAGCCCCAGCATTTT. The full variable domain, completed using reference TRBV5-6 and TRBJ1-5, is DAGVTQSPTHLIKTRGQQVTLRCSPKSGHDTVSWYQQALGQGPQFIFQYYEEEERQRGNFPDRFSGHQFPNYSSELNVNALLLGDSALYLCASSWTGGNSNQPQHFGDGTRLSIL.

The rearrangement uses TRBV28 and TRBJ2-3; no firm D call. The V and J ends lost 4 bases and 6 bases respectively, with 8 bases between them. Germline lookup yields CDR1 MDHEN and CDR2 SYDVKM. This CDR3 has 12 amino acids. CDR3 region: CASSSGLDTQYF. The CDR3 DNA reads as TGTGCCAGCAGTTCAGGCCTGGATACGCAGTATTTT.

The CDR3 here is CASSPAARGELFF. CDR3 sequence (DNA): TGTGCCAGCAGCCCTGCCGCGAGAGGGGAGCTGTTTTTT. V is TRBV12-3 or TRBV12-4 and J is TRBJ2-2, with D hard to call. V lost 6 bases to trimming and J lost 8 bases, with 13 bases between them. This CDR3 is built from 13 residues.

This CDR3 reads CASSLVAVQETQYF. For the CDR3, the DNA is TGTGCCAGTTCCCTGGTAGCGGTTCAAGAGACCCAGTACTTC. V and J are TRBV6-2 or TRBV6-3 and TRBJ2-5; tentative D call: TRBD2 (6 bases). Between the trimmed V and J ends, which lost 9 bases and 2 bases, there was a span of 16 bases. This CDR3 has 14 amino acids. The germline gives CDR1 MNHEY, CDR2 SVGEGT.

The chain uses TRBV9 and TRBJ2-3; 10 nucleotides align to TRBD2. The V and J ends lost 3 bases and 0 bases, in that order; junction bases with no gene match: 7. Germline V CDR1 and CDR2: SGDLS, YYNGEE. The CDR3 covers 17 residues. The CDR3 protein is CASSDGLAVISTDTQYF. The CDR3 DNA sequence: TGTGCCAGCAGCGACGGACTAGCGGTGATAAGCACAGATACGCAGTATTTT.

The chain uses TRBV12-3 or TRBV12-4 and TRBJ1-5, with a weak D call TRBD1 (6 bases). The CDR3 runs to 14 residues. The V end lost 5 bases, the J end lost 3 bases, and 11 bases lay between the germline ends. DNA of the CDR3: TGTGCCAGCAGTCAACAGGGTGCCAATCAGCCCCAGCATTTT. Translation: CASSQQGANQPQHF.

V gene TRBV14 combines with J gene TRBJ2-1, with TRBD2 as a possible D gene (6 bases). Trimming took 0 bases from V and 1 from J, leaving 10 bases between them. Germline CDR1 and CDR2: SGHDN and FVKESK. This CDR3 is 16 amino acids long. CDR3 bases: TGTGCCAGCAGCCAAGACGCTAGCGATTCCTACAATGAGCAGTTCTTC. Translated, it gives CASSQDASDSYNEQFF.

This chain connects TRBV4-1 to TRBJ1-5; 9 bases are shared with TRBD1. CDR3 length: 15 residues. Germline CDR1 and CDR2: MGHRA and YSYEKL. Unmatched junction bases numbered 8, after V lost 5 bases and J lost 6 bases. The CDR3 loop is CASSFGQGRAQPQHF. As DNA, the CDR3 is TGCGCCAGCAGCTTTGGACAGGGGAGGGCTCAGCCCCAGCATTTT.

V gene TRBV28 combines with J gene TRBJ2-5; D ambiguous. V was clipped by 5 bases and J by 4 bases, with 8 bases between them. CDR3 length: 12 amino acids. CDR1 MDHEN and CDR2 SYDVKM come from the germline V gene. CDR3 in DNA: TGTGCCAGCAGTCCCAAAAGAGAGACCCAGTACTTC. It translates to CASSPKRETQYF.

The chain recombines TRBV6-1 with TRBJ1-1; 8 nucleotides align to TRBD1. The CDR3 loop spans 16 amino acids. CDR1 and CDR2 (germline): MNHNS, SASEGT. The J segment lost 5 bases and the V segment lost 7 bases, leaving 15 bases of the junction unmatched. The CDR3 nucleotides are TGTGCCAGCACTCCAGGGGGCCCCTTCGGTGGTACTGAAGCTTTCTTT. As protein: CASTPGGPFGGTEAFF.

The genes are TRBV28 and TRBJ2-1, with D perhaps given as TRBD1 or TRBD2 (5 bases each). The germline V gene has CDR1 MDHEN and CDR2 SYDVKM. The V gene lost 11 bases and the J gene lost 0 bases, with 14 bases spanning the gap. The CDR3 runs to 14 residues. For the CDR3, the DNA is TGTGCCGCGAAGAGTGGGGGCTCCTACAATGAGCAGTTCTTC. Protein: CAAKSGGSYNEQFF.

The chain uses TRBV13 and TRBJ2-3; TRBD2 aligns across 7 bases. The V and J ends lost 3 bases and 5 bases, in that order; junction bases with no gene match: 5. This CDR3 contains 14 residues. The germline CDR1 and CDR2 sequences are PRHDT and FYEKMQ (reference sequence). CDR3 bases: TGTGCCAGCAGCTTGAGCGGGGAACTAGATACGCAGTATTTT. This gives the protein CASSLSGELDTQYF.

V is TRBV3-1 and J is TRBJ2-1; 8 nucleotides align to TRBD2. The V gene's germline CDR1 is LGHDT and CDR2 YNNKEL (reference sequence). CDR3 size: 16 residues. After removal of 1 base from V and 9 bases from J, the junction contained 11 bases not matched to a gene. DNA of the CDR3: TGTGCCAGCAGCCAAGTCGGGGGACTAGGCAATGTTGAGCAGTTCTTC. This gives the protein CASSQVGGLGNVEQFF.

V gene TRBV2 combines with J gene TRBJ2-5, with 8 bases matching TRBD1. The germline V gene encodes CDR1 SNHLY and CDR2 FYNNEI. Unmatched junction bases numbered 6, after V lost 5 bases and J lost 4 bases. This CDR3 spans 14 amino acids. The CDR3: CASSSGQEGETQYF. The CDR3 DNA follows: TGTGCCAGCAGTTCGGGACAGGAAGGAGAGACCCAGTACTTC.

In nucleotides, the CDR3 is TGCAGCGTTGAAAGGGACCGGAGTTATACGCAGTATTTT. Protein: CSVERDRSYTQYF. The chain links TRBV29-1 to TRBJ2-3; D may match TRBD1 or TRBD2 (5 bases each). The V gene lost 2 bases and the J gene lost 7 bases, with 13 bases spanning the gap. From germline, CDR1 is SQVTM and CDR2 ANQGSEA. This CDR3 has 13 amino acids.

This clonotype has just one count. This chain joins TRBV5-6 and TRBJ2-3; D is perhaps TRBD1 or TRBD2 (6 bases each). Germline lookup yields CDR1 SGHDT and CDR2 YYEEEE. V was trimmed by 4 bases and J by 5 bases, leaving 14 bases between them. This CDR3 spans 14 amino acids. The CDR3 nucleotides are TGTGCCAGCAGCCCCGAACGGGGGCAAGATACGCAGTATTTT. It codes for CASSPERGQDTQYF. Full variable domain (remainder filled in from reference TRBV5-6 and TRBJ2-3): DAGVTQSPTHLIKTRGQQVTLRCSPKSGHDTVSWYQQALGQGPQFIFQYYEEEERQRGNFPDRFSGHQFPNYSSELNVNALLLGDSALYLCASSPERGQDTQYFGPGTRLTVL.

This chain connects TRBV29-1 to TRBJ2-5; 14 bases map to TRBD2. Germline values: CDR1 SQVTM, CDR2 ANQGSEA. Trimming removed 7 bases from V and 5 bases from J; junction bases left unmatched: 6. This CDR3 contains 14 residues. CDR3 in DNA: TGCAGCGGACTAGCGGGAGGGATCGGGGAGACCCAGTACTTC. This translates into CSGLAGGIGETQYF.

CDR3 region: CATSDYRDNNSPLHF. As DNA, the CDR3 is TGTGCCACCAGTGATTACCGGGATAATAATTCACCCCTCCACTTT. The chain couples TRBV24-1 to TRBJ1-6; D is unresolved. The CDR3 runs to 15 residues. The germline gives CDR1 KGHDR, CDR2 SFDVKD. V was pared by 2 bases and J by 5 bases, with 9 bases between.

The chain joins TRBV27 to TRBJ2-7; 8 nucleotides agree with TRBD2. The CDR3 covers 14 residues. The V gene's germline CDR1 is MNHEY and CDR2 SMNVEV (reference sequence). The trim removed 4 bases at V and 12 bases at J, leaving 14 bases unmatched. CDR3 loop: CASSSETGTRARYF. CDR3 in DNA: TGTGCCAGCAGTTCCGAAACCGGGACTAGGGCCCGGTACTTC.

The rearrangement links TRBV7-9 to TRBJ2-5, with 7 bases identical to TRBD2. Germline CDR1 SEHNR, CDR2 FQNEAQ (reference sequence). The CDR3 sequence is 18 residues long. After removal of 4 bases from V and 4 bases from J, the junction contained 18 bases not matched to a gene. The CDR3 sequence is CASSSGAGAPLSGETQYF. The CDR3 DNA follows: TGTGCCAGCAGCTCCGGGGCGGGAGCCCCATTGTCGGGAGAGACCCAGTACTTC.

The chain joins TRBV9 to TRBJ2-5; D is perhaps TRBD2 (6 bases). This CDR3 has 14 amino acids. Germline CDR1 and CDR2: SGDLS and YYNGEE. Trimming shortened V by 4 bases and J by 5 bases, and 15 bases separated the two germline ends. The DNA for the CDR3 is TGTGCCAGCAGCCCTCTCGGGAGCTTTGAGACCCAGTACTTC. Residues: CASSPLGSFETQYF.

The chain has TRBV6-6 and TRBJ1-5; tentatively, D is TRBD1 (6 bases). In germline, CDR1 is MNHNY, CDR2 SVGAGI (reference sequence). Trimming removed 5 bases from V and 2 bases from J, with 10 bases in between. This CDR3 spans 14 amino acids. CDR3 in amino acids: CASSPTGRNQPQHF. The CDR3 region has the DNA TGTGCCAGCAGTCCAACAGGGCGCAATCAGCCCCAGCATTTT.

This clonotype appeared once. The chain links TRBV20-1 to TRBJ2-7; D unresolved. V shed 3 bases and J shed 6 bases, with 15 bases lying between them. Germline CDR1 DFQATT, CDR2 SNEGSKA (reference sequence). The CDR3 length is 13 residues. This CDR3 is CSASSTAAGEQYF. The DNA for the CDR3 is TGCAGTGCTAGCTCGACGGCTGCAGGCGAGCAGTACTTC.

The V call is TRBV6-5, the J call TRBJ2-7; D may be TRBD2 (6 bases). CDR3 length: 12 amino acids. The V gene's germline CDR1 is MNHEY and CDR2 SVGAGI. Trimming took 6 bases from V and 5 from J, leaving 11 bases between them. In DNA, the CDR3 is TGTGCCAGCAGGCGGGGACCCGACGAGCAGTACTTC. Protein: CASRRGPDEQYF.